This T cell receptor (beta chain) is from a study of vaccination and CD4 T cells after COVID-19. Findings and limits, study-wide: In convalescent patients, a median around 87% of reactive clones appeared only post-vaccination.

As regards this clonotype: What it binds is unknown.

Sequenced with the Oncomine TCR Beta short-read assay was DNA taken from cultured CD4+ T cells. Cultured CD4+ T cells were the source of extracted genomic DNA. TCRdb fed the PCR reads into MiXCR, producing one record per CDR3 protein. The table lists about 13,000 distinct CDR3 sequences, approximately 58% of them singletons. Trimming removed 5 bases at V and 6 bases at J, with 18 bases between. This CDR3 is 15 amino acids long. Germline lookup yields CDR1 SNHLY and CDR2 FYNNEI. Treatment denoted: roughly ten-day PBMC culture with coronavirus spike peptide pools or control peptides (ViraFEST assay). The gene calls are TRBV2 and TRBJ2-3, with D possibly matching TRBD2 (5 bases). The sequencing sample was made of CD4+ T cells from blood, cultured in vitro. This clonotype originated in a human donor who had recovered from COVID-19. The CDR3 here is CASSTQMAGTDTQYF. The CDR3 nucleotides read TGTGCCAGCAGTACCCAGATGGCGGGTACGGATACGCAGTATTTT.